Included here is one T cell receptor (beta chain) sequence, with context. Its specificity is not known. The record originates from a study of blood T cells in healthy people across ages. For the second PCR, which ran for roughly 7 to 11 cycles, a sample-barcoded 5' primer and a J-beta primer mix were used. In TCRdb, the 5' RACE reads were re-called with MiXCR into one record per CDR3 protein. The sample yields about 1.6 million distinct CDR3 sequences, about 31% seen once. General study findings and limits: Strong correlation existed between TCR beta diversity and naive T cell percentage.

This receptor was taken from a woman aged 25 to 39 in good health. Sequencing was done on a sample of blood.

The CDR3 DNA follows: TGTGCCACCAGCAGAGTTGGGGACGGCTCCTACAATGAGCAGTTCTTC. Encoded protein: CATSRVGDGSYNEQFF. This chain uses TRBV15 with TRBJ2-1; the D gene could be TRBD1 or TRBD2 (5 bases each). V was shortened by 1 base and J by 0 bases, with 10 bases between the two germline ends. Germline V gives CDR1 LNHNV, CDR2 YYDKDF (reference sequence). This CDR3 region has 16 residues.